This entry is about one T cell receptor (beta chain). The data are from a study of blood T cell repertoires in COVID-19. In germline, CDR1 is ENHRY, CDR2 SYGVKD. The CDR3 loop spans 16 amino acids. J lost 4 bases, V lost 2 bases, and 8 bases had no gene match. Here immunoSEQ multiplex PCR was the method, and the copy in TCRdb shows in-frame clones only, minus some. The repertoire has approximately 260,000 clones, 70% to 85% of them found once; the top ten carry roughly 9.6%. The clonotype was recovered from a woman of 80 years or more with acute or convalescent COVID-19. The sequenced sample consisted of peripheral blood. The gene calls are TRBV10-3 and TRBJ1-2; 9 bases align to TRBD1. The CDR3 here is CAISEPRQGEGYGYTF. For the CDR3, the DNA is TGTGCCATCAGTGAGCCGAGACAGGGGGAGGGCTATGGCTACACCTTC.